This TCR beta chain was profiled in a study of T cells in localized non-small cell lung cancer. Notes on this clone: The antigen is not known.

The data were produced by immunoSEQ multiplex PCR, yet TCRdb's version contains in-frame clones alone and is incomplete. The data hold approximately 89,000 clones, with around 81% observed a single time. General study results and limits: Longer overall survival accompanied higher blood T cell density. Uninvolved adjacent lung showed higher T cell clonality than tumor. Across samples, adjacent lung featured a median approximately 60 of the top 100 tumor clones. Analysis by sequencing included only one tumor region, so heterogeneity remains possible.

The input for sequencing was PBMCs, taken before any cancer treatment. The source of this sequence is a man aged 40 to 69 with stage II squamous cell lung carcinoma.

The CDR3 loop is CASSVATRGADTGELFF. In DNA form, the CDR3 reads TGTGCCAGCAGCGTAGCTACCCGGGGGGCGGACACCGGGGAGCTGTTTTTT. The J gene is TRBJ2-2, the V gene TRBV9; possibly TRBD2 for D (7 bases). V lost 0 bases and J 3 bases, leaving 15 bases between the germline ends. This CDR3 comprises 17 residues. Germline V lookup: CDR1 SGDLS, CDR2 YYNGEE.